The 26 T cell receptor beta chains reported below all come from one sample, sequenced in a study of blood T cell repertoires in COVID-19 (dated by TCRdb to between 2020 and 2021). The library was obtained by the immunoSEQ multiplex PCR assay. This immuneACCESS table, as held by TCRdb, lists in-frame sequences with V and J called but not all clones. Of the missing ones, under half trace to an unresolved V gene in checked studies; the others have no known cause. For this sample the table gives roughly 190,000 clones, of which around nine tenths were detected only once. Roughly 6% of the sample goes to the ten largest clones. The sequencing input was peripheral blood. Every receptor here comes from a woman in her 40s who had recovered from COVID-19.

This chain links TRBV30 with TRBJ2-7; D unclear. This CDR3 is 13 amino acids long. V was shortened by 0 bases and J by 3 bases, with 9 bases between the two germline ends. CDR1 is GTSNPN, CDR2 SVGIG, per germline (reference sequence). As DNA, the CDR3 is TGTGCCTGGAGTGTACTACCGAGCTACGAGCAGTACTTC. Translation: CAWSVLPSYEQYF.

The V call is TRBV28, the J call TRBJ2-7; TRBD2 agrees at 14 bases. This CDR3 is built from 17 residues. CDR1 is MDHEN, CDR2 SYDVKM, per germline. V lost 5 bases and J lost 3; bases outside the gene matches: 9. This CDR3 reads CASSPPTSGRVNYEQYF. The CDR3 nucleotides read TGTGCCAGCAGTCCCCCGACTAGCGGGAGGGTTAACTACGAGCAGTACTTC. Full variable domain (missing parts from reference TRBV28 and TRBJ2-7): DVKVTQSSRYLVKRTGEKVFLECVQDMDHENMFWYRQDPGLGLRLIYFSYDVKMKEKGDIPEGYSVSREKKERFSLILESASTNQTSMYLCASSPPTSGRVNYEQYFGPGTRLTVT.

The chain joins TRBV7-9 to TRBJ1-6; perhaps TRBD1 as D (5 bases). The CDR3 spans 16 residues. Germline CDR1 SEHNR, CDR2 FQNEAQ (reference sequence). V lost 5 bases, J lost 0 bases, and 11 bases lay in between. CDR3: CASSPGLSSYNSPLHF. CDR3 in DNA: TGTGCCAGCAGCCCGGGACTGAGCTCCTATAATTCACCCCTCCACTTT.

The chain links TRBV4-2 to TRBJ2-1; 9 nucleotides align to TRBD2. The CDR3 consists of 16 residues. Germline V lookup: CDR1 LGHNA, CDR2 YNFKEQ. Trimming took 0 bases from V and 6 from J; bases not matched to a gene: 6. CDR3 DNA: TGTGCCAGCAGCCAAGAGGGGGGCGGGAGGGCCAATGAGCAGTTCTTC. Protein sequence: CASSQEGGGRANEQFF.

The chain uses TRBV30 and TRBJ2-7; possible D gene TRBD1, 5 bases. Between the trimmed V and J ends, which lost 7 bases and 2 bases, there was a span of 9 bases. This CDR3 is built from 11 residues. Germline values: CDR1 GTSNPN, CDR2 SVGIG (reference sequence). The CDR3 coding sequence is TGTGCCTACATACAGGCCTACGAGCAGTACTTC. It is translated as CAYIQAYEQYF.

This clone turned up a few times. This rearrangement joins TRBV4-2 to TRBJ1-2; D not certain. CDR1 and CDR2 from the germline V gene are LGHNA and YNFKEQ. This CDR3 comprises 16 residues. Trimming stripped 0 bases from V and 0 bases from J, with 11 bases between. Here the CDR3 reads CASSQEIAGSNYGYTF. As DNA, the CDR3 is TGTGCCAGCAGCCAAGAGATCGCGGGCTCTAACTATGGCTACACCTTC.

The rearrangement joins TRBV7-9 to TRBJ2-3; 10 bases align to TRBD2. J lost 0 bases, V lost 2 bases, and 2 bases had no gene match. The CDR3 contains 16 residues. The V gene's germline CDR1 is SEHNR and CDR2 FQNEAQ (reference sequence). The CDR3 coding sequence is TGTGCCAGCAGCTTACGGACTAGCGGAAGCACAGATACGCAGTATTTT. Residues: CASSLRTSGSTDTQYF.

This clone was picked up many times. The chain employs TRBV7-9 and TRBJ2-1; D is unclear. Trimming cost V 1 base and J 5 bases, with 12 bases left between them. The CDR3 length is 15 residues. Germline CDR1 is SEHNR and CDR2 is FQNEAQ (reference sequence). In nucleotides, the CDR3 is TGTGCCAGCAGCTTAGGGCCACGAACACACAATGAGCAGTTCTTC. Encoded protein: CASSLGPRTHNEQFF.

This chain joins TRBV18 and TRBJ1-3, with D unclear. Between the trimmed V and J ends, which lost 3 bases and 3 bases, there was a span of 6 bases. Germline assignment: CDR1 KGHSH and CDR2 LQKENI. The length of the CDR3 is 13 residues. CDR3 sequence: CASSPGSGNTIYF. For the CDR3, the DNA is TGTGCCAGCTCACCGGGCAGTGGAAACACCATATATTTT.

This sequence joins TRBV11-3 and TRBJ2-1; D perhaps matches TRBD2 (6 bases). Per the germline V gene, CDR1 is SGHNT and CDR2 is YENEEA. This CDR3 has 18 amino acids. Between the trimmed V and J ends, which lost 5 bases and 0 bases, there was a span of 20 bases. CDR3 protein: CASSRGWTGDDSYNEQFF. The CDR3 coding sequence is TGTGCCAGCAGCCGAGGTTGGACGGGAGATGACTCCTACAATGAGCAGTTCTTC.

This chain joins TRBV5-4 and TRBJ2-3, with 12 bases that match TRBD2. V dropped 2 bases and J dropped 4; count of bases not matched to a gene: 2. The CDR3 runs to 15 residues. Germline V gene data show CDR1 as SGHNT and CDR2 as YYREEE (reference sequence). In DNA, the CDR3 is TGTGCCAGCAGCTTCCGACTAGCGGGAGCAGATACGCAGTATTTT. Its translation is CASSFRLAGADTQYF.

The rearrangement uses TRBV5-6 and TRBJ2-7; 12 positions match TRBD2. Germline CDR1 SGHDT, CDR2 YYEEEE. There are 14 residues in the CDR3. With 2 bases clipped from V and 4 bases from J, the junction kept 1 base outside the gene matches. The CDR3 protein is CASSFGTSGYEQYF. CDR3 in DNA: TGTGCCAGCAGCTTCGGGACTAGCGGGTACGAGCAGTACTTC.

In nucleotides, the CDR3 is TGTGCCAGTAGGGGCAGGGATGGCTACACCTTC. Translating gives CASRGRDGYTF. The rearrangement joins TRBV19 to TRBJ1-2, with D possibly TRBD1 on 5 matching bases. Germline CDR1 reads LNHDA; CDR2 reads SQIVND (reference sequence). The CDR3 has 11 residues. V gave up 6 bases and J gave up 6 bases, with 8 bases separating them.

The chain carries TRBV5-1 and TRBJ2-2, with 7 positions matching TRBD2. The ends lost 6 bases at V and 6 bases at J; junction bases unmatched: 5. CDR3 size: 13 residues. Germline lookup yields CDR1 SGHRS and CDR2 YFSETQ. The DNA for the CDR3 is TGCGCCAGCACGGAAAGCGGGGCCGGGGAGCTGTTTTTT. Its protein product is CASTESGAGELFF.

J is TRBJ1-4 and V is TRBV7-9; TRBD1 agrees at 7 bases. The CDR3 spans 19 residues. Germline V gene sequence: CDR1 SEHNR, CDR2 FQNEAQ (reference sequence). With 3 bases clipped from V and 4 bases from J, the junction kept 17 bases outside the gene matches. The CDR3 coding sequence is TGTGCCAGCAGCTTCGGGACAGACCCCCTACTGCAGTTTAATGAAAAACTGTTTTTT. This translates into CASSFGTDPLLQFNEKLFF.

This chain uses TRBV30 with TRBJ2-1; 12 bases agree with TRBD1. Germline loops: CDR1 GTSNPN, CDR2 SVGIG (reference sequence). This CDR3 contains 13 residues. V dropped 5 bases and J dropped 7; count of bases not matched to a gene: 3. CDR3 loop: CAWRDRGQNEQFF. CDR3 DNA sequence: TGTGCCTGGCGGGACAGGGGGCAGAATGAGCAGTTCTTC.

CDR3 in amino acids: CASSIRTNYYGYTF. Here the CDR3 DNA reads TGTGCCAGTAGTATTAGGACAAACTACTATGGCTACACCTTC. The chain employs TRBV19 and TRBJ1-2; D perhaps matches TRBD1 (5 bases). V lost 3 bases, J lost 3 bases, and 11 bases lay in between. CDR1 and CDR2 from the germline V gene are LNHDA and SQIVND (reference sequence). This CDR3 has 14 residues.

The CDR3 protein is CASSLSAGQGSSPLHF. The DNA for the CDR3 is TGTGCCAGCAGCCTTTCCGCCGGACAGGGGAGTTCACCCCTCCACTTT. The chain combines TRBV5-4 with TRBJ1-6, with 9 positions matching TRBD1. J was trimmed by 9 bases and V by 4 bases; bases with no gene match: 11. Germline values: CDR1 SGHNT, CDR2 YYREEE (reference sequence). The CDR3 loop spans 16 amino acids.

The chain couples TRBV6-5 to TRBJ2-5, with D maybe TRBD1 (6 bases). The CDR3 extends over 15 amino acids. V dropped 7 bases and J dropped 1 base, with 16 bases sitting between them. CDR1 MNHEY and CDR2 SVGAGI come from the germline V gene. The chain's CDR3 is CASMRQGRSQETQYF. The CDR3 bases are TGTGCCAGCATGCGGCAGGGGCGAAGCCAAGAGACCCAGTACTTC.

This chain joins TRBV10-3 and TRBJ2-2; D is possibly TRBD1 (5 bases). V shed 4 bases and J shed 0 bases, with 12 bases lying between them. Germline loops: CDR1 ENHRY, CDR2 SYGVKD. This CDR3 has 16 residues. CDR3 nucleotide sequence: TGTGCCATCAGTGGACAGCAAACTTCGAACACCGGGGAGCTGTTTTTT. Translating gives CAISGQQTSNTGELFF.

CDR3 sequence reads: CALEDRGRADTQYF. In DNA, the CDR3 is TGTGCCCTGGAAGACAGGGGGCGCGCAGATACGCAGTATTTT. The rearrangement uses TRBV30 and TRBJ2-3; 10 nucleotides line up with TRBD1. The CDR3 contains 14 residues. CDR1 is GTSNPN and CDR2 is SVGIG in the germline V gene (reference sequence). After removal of 8 bases from V and 4 bases from J, the junction contained 9 bases not matched to a gene.

This clone was seen just once. V gene TRBV6-5 combines with J gene TRBJ2-1, with D unresolved. The CDR3 has 14 amino acids. Trimming left V 5 bases short and J 4 bases short, with 12 bases between. Germline V gives CDR1 MNHEY, CDR2 SVGAGI. For the CDR3, the DNA is TGTGCCAGCAGTCTCTCGACTCTGTACAATGAGCAGTTCTTC. This translates into CASSLSTLYNEQFF.

V is TRBV27 and J is TRBJ2-1, with D possibly TRBD1 on 6 matching bases. The V and J ends lost 6 bases and 6 bases respectively, with 18 bases between them. The V gene's germline CDR1 is MNHEY and CDR2 SMNVEV (reference sequence). The CDR3 has 15 amino acids. The CDR3 loop is CASRAAGTHPNEQFF. CDR3 DNA: TGTGCCAGCAGAGCAGCCGGGACACACCCCAATGAGCAGTTCTTC.

This clone has just one count. V gene TRBV5-4 combines with J gene TRBJ2-7; D is uncertain. This CDR3 is built from 14 residues. V lost 0 bases to trimming and J lost 4 bases, with 11 bases between them. Germline V gene lookup returns CDR1 SGHNT and CDR2 YYREEE (reference sequence). CDR3 nucleotides: TGTGCCAGCAGCTTGGGACCGACACGTTACGAGCAGTACTTC. It codes for CASSLGPTRYEQYF.

The V gene is TRBV7-9, the J gene TRBJ2-5; tentatively, D is TRBD2 (5 bases). V was clipped by 5 bases and J by 9 bases, with 13 bases between them. CDR1 is SEHNR and CDR2 is FQNEAQ in the germline V gene (reference sequence). CDR3 size: 12 residues. CDR3 sequence: CASSPEGYPQYF. In nucleotides, the CDR3 is TGTGCCAGCAGCCCAGAGGGTTACCCCCAGTACTTC.

CDR3 sequence reads: CAIGGAANTEAFF. In nucleotides, the CDR3 is TGTGCCATCGGAGGGGCCGCGAACACTGAAGCTTTCTTT. This rearrangement joins TRBV10-3 to TRBJ1-1; tentatively, D is TRBD1 (5 bases). Germline V gene data show CDR1 as ENHRY and CDR2 as SYGVKD. Trimming took 8 bases from V and 1 from J, leaving 11 bases between them. The CDR3 is 13 residues long.